This entry concerns a single T cell receptor beta chain. The data originate from a study of T cell changes during pregnancy in multiple sclerosis. Method: immunoSEQ multiplex PCR; TCRdb's copy keeps in-frame clones and lacks some. The table lists tens of thousands of clones, roughly 91% of them singletons. This CDR3 has 16 residues. The trim removed 0 bases at V and 5 bases at J, leaving 3 bases unmatched. Per germline, CDR1 MNHEY and CDR2 SMNVEV (reference sequence). The rearrangement uses TRBV27 and TRBJ2-7, with 14 bases aligning to TRBD2. This specimen was CD4+ T cells from peripheral blood mononuclear cells, taken in the second trimester of pregnancy. The receptor comes from a female donor with multiple sclerosis, enrolled in a pregnancy study. CDR3 protein: CASSLSPTSGRDEQYF. CDR3 in DNA: TGTGCCAGCAGTTTATCGCCGACTAGCGGGAGGGACGAGCAGTACTTC.